This TCR beta chain emerged from a study of CD8 T cells in ankylosing spondylitis. The germline gives CDR1 MDHEN, CDR2 SYDVKM. Between the trimmed V and J ends, which lost 3 bases and 5 bases, there was a span of 13 bases. CDR3 length: 14 amino acids. This clonotype came up a few times. Its matching antigen is unknown. Study-level findings and limits: Disease-associated clones were reportedly significantly overrepresented in matched ankylosing spondylitis synovial fluid. Disease-linked clones were CD8+ and relatively rare in peripheral blood. Both synovial fluid and blood in reactive arthritis had previously been reported to carry some motif variants.

Construction of TCR beta libraries was performed using quantitative 5'-RACE with molecular barcodes. Each CDR3 protein gets one entry after TCRdb re-called the 5' RACE reads with MiXCR. Of 150,000 to 200,000 distinct CDR3 sequences in the sample, around 19% were seen once. The rearrangement uses TRBV28 and TRBJ2-5; possibly TRBD1 or TRBD2 for D (5 bases each). The receptor's source is a male donor with ankylosing spondylitis or in good health (not recorded which). The specimen sequenced was blood, either unsorted or a sorted T cell fraction (not recorded which). CDR3 DNA sequence: TGTGCCAGCAGTTTTGGGGGTCATCACGAGACCCAGTACTTC. Translating gives CASSFGGHHETQYF.